The rows below give T cell receptor beta chains drawn from one sample of a study of T cells in narcolepsy. Libraries were prepared by immunoSEQ multiplex PCR; TCRdb keeps only in-frame clonotypes and omits some of them. This sample yields under 11,000 clones, of which 70% to 75% are seen a single time; about 20% belongs to the top ten. What was sequenced was CD45RA- memory CD8+ T cells from PBMCs. The receptors here all came from a human donor with narcolepsy. The CDR3 runs from the conserved cysteine through the conserved F or W. D genes are given only for firm matches. A clone size is listed for some rows: how often the clone was seen (once, few, many), or a class if it is expanded.

j_call,clone_size,v_call,d_call,cdr3_nt,cdr3_aa
TRBJ2-3,large,TRBV6-5,TRBD2,TGTGCCAGCAGTTTACTAGCGGGGGTGGTAGATACGCAGTATTTT,CASSLLAGVVDTQYF
TRBJ1-3,NA,TRBV9,NA,TGTGCCAGCAGCGTAGCAGGGTCTGGAAACACCATATATTTT,CASSVAGSGNTIYF
TRBJ2-7,few,TRBV4-2,TRBD2,TGTGCCAGCAGCCAAGATCTGCCTAGCGGGAGGGCCTTCAACGAGCAGTACTTC,CASSQDLPSGRAFNEQYF
TRBJ2-1,few,TRBV9,TRBD2,TGTGCCAGCAGCTCACGGACTAGCGGGATTGCCAATGAGCAGTTCTTC,CASSSRTSGIANEQFF
TRBJ2-7,few,TRBV11-2,NA,TGTGCCAGCAGCTTTGCTGTGAGCTACGAGCAGTACTTC,CASSFAVSYEQYF
TRBJ1-4,NA,TRBV7-9,NA,TGTGCCAGCAGCTTTGGCCCTACGCCGGACGAAAAACTGTTTTTT,CASSFGPTPDEKLFF
TRBJ1-2,few,TRBV5-5,NA,TGCGCCAGCAGCCAAGATCGGAGCAGGGTCTATGGCTACACCTTC,CASSQDRSRVYGYTF
TRBJ1-5,NA,TRBV6-6,NA,TGTGCCAGCAGACCCAGGGTTCTCCAGCCCCAGCATTTT,CASRPRVLQPQHF
TRBJ2-1,NA,TRBV4-3,TRBD2,TGCGCCAGCAGCCACGGACTAGCGGGGGCCCTCTTCAACAATGAGCAGTTCTTC,CASSHGLAGALFNNEQFF
TRBJ2-3,NA,TRBV27,NA,TGTGCCAGCAGTTTTGGGGTCAGGACAGATACGCAGTATTTT,CASSFGVRTDTQYF
TRBJ2-7,NA,TRBV5-1,TRBD2,TGCGCCAGCAGCAACAGCGGGGGGCGGAACGAGCAGTACTTC,CASSNSGGRNEQYF
TRBJ2-7,NA,TRBV7-8,NA,TGTGCCAGCAGCGGCGAGGGGACTCTTCCCTACGAGCAGTACTTC,CASSGEGTLPYEQYF